This T cell receptor beta chain was obtained from a study of T cells expressing NK-cell markers. About the research overall: Beta-chain profiling covered CD3+CD56+NKG2C+, CD3+CD56+NKG2C- and CD3+CD56-NKG2C+ sorted subsets. Within the sequenced cohort of eight donors, seven exhibited HCMV seropositivity and one was seronegative. Study-wide points: As a fraction of CD8+ T cells, dominant NKG2C+ clonotypes reached roughly 1.0-7.0% in over 5 donors.

A note on this clonotype: No antigen is known for it.

This CDR3 region has 13 residues. The germline CDR1 and CDR2 sequences are GTSNPN and SVGIG (reference sequence). What made the TCR beta cDNA was 5'RACE template switching with UMIs. Following a re-call of the 5' RACE reads, TCRdb has one entry per CDR3 protein and lacks DNA. The listing records about 460,000 distinct CDR3 sequences. Sequencing was done on a sample of blood T cells: a sorted CD56 or NKG2C T cell subset, CD4+ or CD8+ T cells, or bulk PBMC T cells (not recorded which). This chain links TRBV30 with TRBJ2-3; the D gene TCRdb calls, TRBD1, cannot be checked with no DNA. The sequence was obtained from a woman aged 50 to 60 in good health. CDR3: CAWSVRVADTQYF.